These 31 T cell receptor beta chains originate from one sample sequenced in a study of PD-1 blockade in classical Hodgkin lymphoma. Every one of the patients relapsed after autologous stem cell transplantation (brentuximab vedotin exposure was variable). The method was immunoSEQ multiplex PCR; TCRdb's version includes in-frame clones alone and lacks a portion of them. The sample records roughly 97,000 clones, approximately 80% being singletons. The sample in question was peripheral blood mononuclear cells (PBMCs), obtained at baseline. The receptors were sampled from a human donor with classical Hodgkin lymphoma.

This chain links TRBV6-1 with TRBJ1-2, with D hard to call. V was shortened by 2 bases and J by 4 bases, with 8 bases between the two germline ends. CDR1 and CDR2 from the germline V gene are MNHNS and SASEGT. This CDR3 has 13 residues. CDR3 coding DNA: TGTGCCAGCAGTGAACGGGCCCCCTATGGCTACACCTTC. Translating it yields CASSERAPYGYTF.

The V and J genes are TRBV6-6 and TRBJ2-3, with D tentatively TRBD2 (5 bases). Germline values: CDR1 MNHNY, CDR2 SVGAGI (reference sequence). Trimming removed 0 bases at V and 2 bases at J, with 9 bases between. The CDR3 is made up of 15 amino acids. The CDR3 DNA reads as TGTGCCAGCAGTTACTCGAGGGCCATCACAGATACGCAGTATTTT. This encodes CASSYSRAITDTQYF.

V and J are TRBV13 and TRBJ2-1; no clear D gene. Germline CDR1 and CDR2: PRHDT and FYEKMQ (reference sequence). The CDR3 has 13 residues. V dropped 4 bases and J dropped 12 bases, with 16 bases sitting between them. CDR3 coding DNA: TGTGCCAGCAGCTCCCTAGGGTCTGGGCGGCAGTTCTTC. Protein: CASSSLGSGRQFF.

The chain combines TRBV11-1 with TRBJ2-7, with 12 bases matching TRBD2. Unmatched junction bases numbered 7, after V lost 2 bases and J lost 5 bases. Germline values: CDR1 SGHAT, CDR2 FQDESV (reference sequence). CDR3 length: 16 residues. The chain's CDR3 is CASSLLTSGSYDEQYF. DNA for the CDR3: TGTGCCAGCAGCTTACTGACTAGCGGGAGTTATGACGAGCAGTACTTC.

The chain uses TRBV2 and TRBJ2-1, with 9 nucleotides matching TRBD1. The CDR3 extends over 15 amino acids. Unmatched junction bases numbered 5, after V lost 7 bases and J lost 1 base. Per germline, CDR1 SNHLY and CDR2 FYNNEI. The CDR3 reads CASKLGQGSYNEQFF. CDR3 DNA sequence: TGTGCCAGCAAGCTGGGACAGGGTTCCTACAATGAGCAGTTCTTC.

The gene calls are TRBV6-1 and TRBJ1-5; D might be TRBD1 (5 bases). There are 14 residues in the CDR3. Trimming stripped 1 base from V and 9 bases from J, with 13 bases between. Germline CDR1 and CDR2: MNHNS and SASEGT. In DNA, the CDR3 is TGTGCCAGCAGTGAAGTGGGGGTCGGCCTGCCCCAGCATTTT. Its protein is CASSEVGVGLPQHF.

This chain connects TRBV7-9 to TRBJ2-7; the D gene is possibly TRBD2 (6 bases). This CDR3 comprises 16 residues. Germline V lookup: CDR1 SEHNR, CDR2 FQNEAQ (reference sequence). Trimming shortened V by 5 bases and J by 0 bases, and 17 bases separated the two germline ends. The CDR3 region is CASSPKAETSSYEQYF. The CDR3 DNA is TGTGCCAGCAGCCCAAAGGCGGAGACTAGCTCCTACGAGCAGTACTTC.

This clone showed up just a few times. This rearrangement joins TRBV30 to TRBJ1-1, with a tentative D call TRBD1 (6 bases). V lost 7 bases and J 6 bases, leaving 18 bases between the germline ends. This CDR3 has 13 amino acids. The germline V gene has CDR1 GTSNPN and CDR2 SVGIG (reference sequence). CDR3 sequence reads: CAYSRDTKAEAFF. The CDR3 DNA is TGTGCCTACTCACGGGACACGAAGGCTGAAGCTTTCTTT.

The rearrangement uses TRBV12-5 and TRBJ2-3, with a tentative D call TRBD1 (6 bases). The V end lost 7 bases, the J end lost 2 bases, and 22 bases lay between the germline ends. Germline assignment: CDR1 LGHNT and CDR2 FRNRAP. The CDR3 is made up of 17 amino acids. CDR3 protein: CASAKGVSASPTDTQYF. CDR3 sequence (DNA): TGTGCTAGTGCCAAGGGGGTGAGCGCTAGCCCCACAGATACGCAGTATTTT.

The rearrangement uses TRBV6-6 and TRBJ1-5, with D possibly being TRBD1 (6 bases). This CDR3 is 13 amino acids long. Germline assignment: CDR1 MNHNY and CDR2 SVGAGI (reference sequence). Trimming removed 5 bases at V and 6 bases at J, with 11 bases between. The chain's CDR3 is CASSQQGPQPQHF. CDR3 bases: TGTGCCAGCAGTCAACAGGGTCCTCAGCCCCAGCATTTT.

The count of this clone is one. The chain uses TRBV5-1 and TRBJ1-5; tentatively, D is TRBD1 (5 bases). Germline-derived CDR1 and CDR2 are SGHRS and YFSETQ. This CDR3 spans 16 amino acids. Trimming took off 1 base at V and 5 bases at J, with 16 bases between the two ends. CDR3 DNA sequence: TGCGCCAGCAGCTTGAACCCGGGGGATAGTTATCAGCCCCAGCATTTT. Protein product: CASSLNPGDSYQPQHF.

The genes are TRBV6-5 and TRBJ1-1, with 7 bases aligning to TRBD1. In germline, CDR1 is MNHEY, CDR2 SVGAGI. Unmatched junction bases numbered 1, after V lost 5 bases and J lost 1 base. The CDR3 covers 13 residues. CDR3 nucleotide sequence: TGTGCCAGCAGTAGGACAGGGAACACTGAAGCTTTCTTT. Residues: CASSRTGNTEAFF.

The chain links TRBV6-6 to TRBJ1-1; TRBD1 matches 7 bases. The CDR3 spans 15 residues. V was clipped by 4 bases and J by 6 bases; unmatched bases: 11. Germline V gene sequence: CDR1 MNHNY, CDR2 SVGAGI (reference sequence). The CDR3 DNA reads as TGTGCCAGCAGTTCGATATCACAGGGGTGGCCTGAAGCTTTCTTT. Translated: CASSSISQGWPEAFF.

The chain joins TRBV6-1 to TRBJ2-7; possibly TRBD2 for D (5 bases). Trimming took off 7 bases at V and 7 bases at J, with 20 bases between the two ends. The CDR3 covers 14 residues. Germline V gene lookup returns CDR1 MNHNS and CDR2 SASEGT. The CDR3 DNA is TGTGCCAGCACGCCTAAGGGTGGGAGTAGGGAGCAGTACTTC. It yields the protein CASTPKGGSREQYF.

J is TRBJ1-4 and V is TRBV27, with a weak D call TRBD1 (5 bases). There are 17 residues in the CDR3. Trimming took 5 bases from V and 2 from J, leaving 18 bases between them. Per germline, CDR1 MNHEY and CDR2 SMNVEV (reference sequence). CDR3 protein: CASSRLGEAGTNEKLFF. CDR3 sequence (DNA): TGTGCCAGCAGTCGATTGGGGGAAGCGGGTACTAATGAAAAACTGTTTTTT.

This clone has just a few counts. This chain uses TRBV5-1 with TRBJ1-5; 7 nucleotides agree with TRBD1. CDR3 length: 14 amino acids. CDR1 and CDR2 from the germline V gene are SGHRS and YFSETQ. V dropped 4 bases and J dropped 5; count of bases not matched to a gene: 6. The CDR3: CASSPTGYDQPQHF. CDR3 DNA: TGCGCCAGCAGCCCGACAGGGTACGATCAGCCCCAGCATTTT.

This clone was counted a few times. CDR3 sequence (DNA): TGTGCCAGCAGGGGACAGGGGGTTTACGAGCAGTACTTC. This gives the protein CASRGQGVYEQYF. The chain combines TRBV6-1 with TRBJ2-7; TRBD1 matches at 11 bases. Germline CDR1 reads MNHNS; CDR2 reads SASEGT. J was trimmed by 4 bases and V by 6 bases; bases with no gene match: 2. The length of the CDR3 is 13 residues.

The chain is built from TRBV5-6 and TRBJ1-5, with D possibly TRBD1 on 5 matching bases. Germline V lookup: CDR1 SGHDT, CDR2 YYEEEE. Trimming pared 4 bases from V and 0 bases from J, leaving 11 bases between. The CDR3 is 15 residues long. The CDR3, as DNA: TGTGCCAGCAGCCGGACACCTTTTAGCAATCAGCCCCAGCATTTT. Protein: CASSRTPFSNQPQHF.

The chain employs TRBV28 and TRBJ2-1, with a possible D match to TRBD2 (6 bases). The CDR3 has 14 residues. V lost 5 bases and J lost 4, with 12 bases in between. Looked up from germline, CDR1 is MDHEN and CDR2 is SYDVKM. CDR3 residues: CASSNRDLYNEQFF. The CDR3 nucleotides read TGTGCCAGCAGTAACCGGGACTTGTACAATGAGCAGTTCTTC. Filled out from reference TRBV28 and TRBJ2-1, the complete variable domain reads DVKVTQSSRYLVKRTGEKVFLECVQDMDHENMFWYRQDPGLGLRLIYFSYDVKMKEKGDIPEGYSVSREKKERFSLILESASTNQTSMYLCASSNRDLYNEQFFGPGTRLTVL.

The V gene is TRBV6-1, the J gene TRBJ2-7, with D possibly TRBD1 on 6 matching bases. V was shortened by 8 bases and J by 3 bases, with 17 bases between the two germline ends. Germline CDR1 is MNHNS and CDR2 is SASEGT. This CDR3 contains 14 residues. CDR3 sequence reads: CASQLSGHLYEQYF. The CDR3 coding sequence is TGTGCCAGCCAGTTATCGGGACACCTCTACGAGCAGTACTTC.

Judged by abundance, this clone is medium-sized. The rearrangement joins TRBV27 to TRBJ1-2; weak D call: TRBD1 (5 bases). Trimming took 3 bases from V and 5 from J, leaving 22 bases between them. Per germline, CDR1 MNHEY and CDR2 SMNVEV (reference sequence). The CDR3 loop spans 17 amino acids. This CDR3 reads CASSFHSGTVGPYGYTF. The CDR3 DNA follows: TGTGCCAGCAGTTTCCACTCCGGGACGGTGGGACCTTATGGCTACACCTTC.

The gene calls are TRBV6-6 and TRBJ1-1; D ambiguous. Trimming cost V 7 bases and J 7 bases, with 13 bases left between them. The germline V gene has CDR1 MNHNY and CDR2 SVGAGI (reference sequence). This CDR3 contains 12 residues. In DNA, the CDR3 is TGTGCCAGCAAAGATTACGGAAGTGAAGCTTTCTTT. Encoded protein: CASKDYGSEAFF.

The V gene is TRBV5-4, the J gene TRBJ1-1, with 7 bases fitting TRBD1. The CDR3 spans 14 residues. Trimming at V came to 3 bases and at J to 1 base, leaving 3 bases not matched to a gene. Germline V gene lookup returns CDR1 SGHNT and CDR2 YYREEE (reference sequence). The CDR3 loop reads CASSWTGGNTEAFF. DNA for the CDR3: TGTGCCAGCAGCTGGACAGGAGGGAACACTGAAGCTTTCTTT.

This chain connects TRBV25-1 to TRBJ1-2; D is uncertain. Germline CDR1 MGHDK, CDR2 SYGVNS. The CDR3 is 13 residues long. Trimming stripped 6 bases from V and 3 bases from J, with 11 bases between. CDR3 sequence: CASSSPPYYGYTF. CDR3 DNA sequence: TGTGCCAGCAGCTCCCCTCCCTACTATGGCTACACCTTC.

On this clone: A read error may account for a junction end that differs from germline. This sequence joins TRBV27 and TRBJ2-6; D is tentatively TRBD1 or TRBD2 (5 bases each). The CDR3 is 13 residues long. CDR1 is MNHEY and CDR2 is SMNVEV in the germline V gene (reference sequence). The CDR3 region is CASTPSGANALTF. The DNA for the CDR3 is TGTGCCAGCACCCCCTCCGGGGCCAACGCCCTGACTTTC. Complete variable domain (other parts from reference TRBV27 and TRBJ2-6): EAQVTQNPRYLITVTGKKLTVTCSQNMNHEYMSWYRQDPGLGLRQIYYSMNVEVTDKGDVPEGYKVSRKEKRNFPLILESPSPNQTSLYFCASTPSGANALTFGAGSRLTVL.

This chain uses TRBV7-9 with TRBJ2-7, with D maybe TRBD1 (5 bases). The CDR3 totals 15 residues. Trimming cost V 5 bases and J 3 bases, with 17 bases left between them. Germline assignment: CDR1 SEHNR and CDR2 FQNEAQ (reference sequence). In DNA form, the CDR3 reads TGTGCCAGCAGCCCAGAGGCTCTCCAGGGCTACGAGCAGTACTTC. Protein product: CASSPEALQGYEQYF.

V gene TRBV28 combines with J gene TRBJ1-2; 7 bases line up with TRBD1. The CDR3 has 13 residues. V shed 6 bases and J 6 bases; nucleotides not matched to a gene: 7. From germline, CDR1 is MDHEN and CDR2 SYDVKM. This CDR3 reads CASSIQGLNGYTF. The CDR3 nucleotides read TGTGCCAGCAGCATACAGGGGCTCAATGGCTACACCTTC.

This clone was recorded once. The gene calls are TRBV10-1 and TRBJ1-1; unclear D gene. Germline V gene data show CDR1 as WNHNN and CDR2 as SYGVQD (reference sequence). Trimming removed 6 bases at V and 2 bases at J, with 16 bases between. CDR3 length equals 15 residues. CDR3 DNA: TGCGCCAGCAGCCCTATTGGGAACCCTAACACTGAAGCTTTCTTT. It encodes CASSPIGNPNTEAFF.

The V call is TRBV5-4, the J call TRBJ2-2; tentative D call: TRBD1 (5 bases). This CDR3 is 15 amino acids long. V lost 2 bases to trimming and J lost 1 base, with 9 bases between them. Germline CDR1 reads SGHNT; CDR2 reads YYREEE (reference sequence). The CDR3 nucleotides are TGTGCCAGCAGCTTACAGGACGGGAACACCGGGGAGCTGTTTTTT. Protein: CASSLQDGNTGELFF.

The chain is built from TRBV29-1 and TRBJ2-4, with D tentatively TRBD2 (6 bases). The CDR3 contains 12 residues. V lost 7 bases and J lost 7, with 14 bases in between. Germline CDR1 is SQVTM and CDR2 is ANQGSEA. The CDR3 sequence: CSASGGNNIQYF. The CDR3 nucleotides are TGCAGCGCCAGTGGGGGGAATAACATTCAGTACTTC. Supplemented by reference TRBV29-1 and TRBJ2-4, the full variable domain reads SAVISQKPSRDICQRGTSLTIQCQVDSQVTMMFWYRQQPGQSLTLIATANQGSEATYESGFVIDKFPISRPNLTFSTLTVSNMSPEDSSIYLCSASGGNNIQYFGAGTRLSVL.

This clone was seen more than once but under ten times. The rearrangement uses TRBV5-4 and TRBJ2-4; possible D gene TRBD1, 5 bases. V lost 0 bases and J lost 1, with 11 bases in between. Germline V gene data show CDR1 as SGHNT and CDR2 as YYREEE (reference sequence). This CDR3 is built from 16 residues. The CDR3 region has the DNA TGTGCCAGCAGCTTGGGGGCAGGGTTTGCCAAAAACATTCAGTACTTC. As protein: CASSLGAGFAKNIQYF.